What follows describes a single T cell receptor (beta chain). As yet, its antigen is unknown. This sample is part of a study of blood T cells in healthy people across ages. At the level of the study: Capture via template switching afforded approximately one barcoded beta molecule per two T cells.

Total RNA extraction produced at least 5.5 micrograms (per sample) for the study. Primers used in a second PCR of roughly 7 to 12 cycles were a sample-barcoded 5' primer and a J-beta primer mix. Each single sample gave us at least 2.5 million CDR3-containing paired-end reads. In TCRdb, the 5' RACE reads were re-called with MiXCR into one record per CDR3 protein. The sample shows some 760,000 distinct CDR3 sequences, approximately 25% of them seen only once. The CDR3 is made up of 16 amino acids. CDR1 is DFQATT, CDR2 SNEGSKA, per germline (reference sequence). Findings and caveats of the study: Age advanced and TCR beta diversity per million T cells fell, roughly linearly.

The sample also formed part of further work on T cells of mothers and their children.

The TCR was taken from a boy younger than 18 in good health. J is TRBJ2-1 and V is TRBV20-1, with 7 nucleotides matching TRBD2. The sample comprised blood. CDR3 residues: CSYRGTGTTAYNEQFF. Written as DNA, the CDR3 is TGCAGCTACCGGGGAACGGGGACTACTGCTTACAATGAGCAGTTCTTC.